One sample yielded the 20 T cell receptor beta chains listed below, sequenced in a study of shared T cell receptors in the human thymus. TCRdb's copy holds only in-frame clones and misses some; the assay was immunoSEQ multiplex PCR. The data hold some 400,000 clones, with 95% observed a single time. The sample consisted of thymocytes. The source is a human donor.

The chain has TRBV7-2 and TRBJ2-5; D ambiguous. The CDR3 is 15 amino acids. The V gene's germline CDR1 is SGHTA and CDR2 FQGNSA. V dropped 5 bases and J dropped 2 bases, with 15 bases sitting between them. The CDR3 nucleotides are TGTGCCAGCAGCCGCCGACCCGAGAGGCAAGAGACCCAGTACTTC. As protein: CASSRRPERQETQYF.

The chain uses TRBV30 and TRBJ2-5; TRBD1 agrees at 11 bases. CDR1 and CDR2 from the germline V gene are GTSNPN and SVGIG (reference sequence). This CDR3 is 15 amino acids long. Losses at the gene ends were 0 bases for V and 5 bases for J; bases not matched to a gene: 5. The CDR3 loop reads CAWSVIGTGGETQYF. In nucleotides, the CDR3 is TGTGCCTGGAGTGTAATTGGGACAGGGGGGGAGACCCAGTACTTC.

The chain carries TRBV5-4 and TRBJ2-4; the match to TRBD2 covers 13 bases. The V and J ends lost 4 bases and 2 bases, in that order; junction bases with no gene match: 12. Germline CDR1 is SGHNT and CDR2 is YYREEE (reference sequence). The CDR3 has 19 residues. The CDR3 coding sequence is TGTGCCAGCAGCCCACTAGCGGGAGGGCCTATGTTAACCAAAAACATTCAGTACTTC. As protein: CASSPLAGGPMLTKNIQYF.

The rearrangement links TRBV4-1 to TRBJ2-7; no clear D gene. Germline assignment: CDR1 MGHRA and CDR2 YSYEKL. Trimming removed 0 bases at V and 4 bases at J, with 19 bases between. The CDR3 loop spans 17 amino acids. CDR3 coding DNA: TGCGCCAGCAGCCAAGAAGGGTTATCCGATAATCGGTACGAGCAGTACTTC. Residues: CASSQEGLSDNRYEQYF.

V and J are TRBV5-4 and TRBJ2-1; D gene ambiguous. V dropped 0 bases and J dropped 0 bases, with 7 bases sitting between them. This CDR3 region has 15 residues. Germline V lookup: CDR1 SGHNT, CDR2 YYREEE (reference sequence). CDR3 nucleotides: TGTGCCAGCAGCTTGGACGCGAGCTCCTACAATGAGCAGTTCTTC. It encodes CASSLDASSYNEQFF. Based on the CDR3 plus reference TRBV5-4 and TRBJ2-1, the full variable domain is ETGVTQSPTHLIKTRGQQVTLRCSSQSGHNTVSWYQQALGQGPQFIFQYYREEENGRGNFPPRFSGLQFPNYSSELNVNALELDDSALYLCASSLDASSYNEQFFGPGTRLTVL.

V and J are TRBV4-3 and TRBJ2-5, with 9 positions matching TRBD2. V was pared by 0 bases and J by 4 bases, with 12 bases of the junction left unmatched. This CDR3 comprises 18 residues. Per the germline V gene, CDR1 is LGHNA and CDR2 is YSLEER. CDR3 nucleotides: TGCGCCAGCAGCCAAGACGTCCCTAGCGGGATAGCAGGAGAGACCCAGTACTTC. It yields the protein CASSQDVPSGIAGETQYF.

This clone was counted a few times. This chain links TRBV7-3 with TRBJ2-6; D not resolved. This CDR3 comprises 17 residues. Per germline, CDR1 SGHTA and CDR2 FQGTGA. Trimming shortened V by 10 bases and J by 1 base, and 20 bases separated the two germline ends. CDR3 in amino acids: CATLPTASPSGANVLTF. The CDR3 nucleotides are TGTGCCACCTTGCCCACAGCGTCCCCTTCTGGGGCCAACGTCCTGACTTTC. The full variable domain, with the rest looked up from reference TRBV7-3 and TRBJ2-6, is GAGVSQTPSNKVTEKGKYVELRCDPISGHTALYWYRQSLGQGPEFLIYFQGTGAADDSGLPNDRFFAVRPEGSVSTLKIQRTERGDSAVYLCATLPTASPSGANVLTFGAGSRLTVL.

The chain links TRBV12-5 to TRBJ1-1; D may be TRBD1 (5 bases). From germline, CDR1 is LGHNT and CDR2 FRNRAP. V lost 0 bases to trimming and J lost 6 bases, with 17 bases between them. The CDR3 sequence is 16 residues long. The CDR3, as DNA: TGTGCTAGTGGTTTGGTCCGTGACCCACCGGGGGCTGAAGCTTTCTTT. This sequence encodes CASGLVRDPPGAEAFF.

V usage is TRBV27 and J usage is TRBJ2-7; 9 nucleotides align to TRBD1. V lost 6 bases to trimming and J lost 6 bases; unmatched junction nucleotides: 9. The CDR3 extends over 14 amino acids. Germline lookup yields CDR1 MNHEY and CDR2 SMNVEV (reference sequence). Here the CDR3 DNA reads TGTGCCAGCAGACCACAGGGGGCACTGGGCGAGCAGTACTTC. Residues: CASRPQGALGEQYF.

This clone has a single count. The chain has TRBV7-6 and TRBJ2-7, with 12 bases lining up with TRBD2. The trim removed 2 bases at V and 5 bases at J, leaving 13 bases unmatched. Germline CDR1 and CDR2: SGHVS and FNYEAQ. CDR3 length: 18 residues. The CDR3 DNA follows: TGTGCCAGCAGCTTAAGACCGACTAGCGGGAGAGTCCAGGACGAGCAGTACTTC. It encodes CASSLRPTSGRVQDEQYF.

This clone has only one observation. This rearrangement joins TRBV6-4 to TRBJ2-1, with 12 bases that match TRBD1. The trim removed 5 bases at V and 7 bases at J, leaving 9 bases unmatched. The length of the CDR3 is 16 residues. Germline loops: CDR1 MRHNA, CDR2 SNTAGT. The CDR3 reads CASSYSRDRGQNEQFF. The DNA of the CDR3 is TGTGCCAGCAGTTACAGCCGGGACAGGGGGCAGAATGAGCAGTTCTTC.

This clone was counted only a few times. The chain recombines TRBV6-5 with TRBJ2-1; D unclear. Trimming took 2 bases from V and 0 from J, leaving 11 bases between them. This CDR3 is built from 16 residues. The V gene's germline CDR1 is MNHEY and CDR2 SVGAGI. The DNA for the CDR3 is TGTGCCAGCAGTTACAGGGTCCAGAGCTCCTACAATGAGCAGTTCTTC. Encoded protein: CASSYRVQSSYNEQFF.

V gene TRBV7-2 combines with J gene TRBJ1-3; perhaps TRBD1 as D (5 bases). The CDR3 contains 18 residues. Trimming left V 2 bases short and J 0 bases short, with 17 bases between. Germline lookup yields CDR1 SGHTA and CDR2 FQGNSA. Written as DNA, the CDR3 is TGTGCCAGCAGCTTACGGGGGTACAGGCAAATCTCTGGAAACACCATATATTTT. This gives the protein CASSLRGYRQISGNTIYF.

The V call is TRBV28, the J call TRBJ1-2; D may be TRBD1 (6 bases). The ends were cut back, 3 bases at V and 8 bases at J, with 25 bases in the middle. Germline assignment: CDR1 MDHEN and CDR2 SYDVKM. The CDR3 loop spans 17 amino acids. In DNA form, the CDR3 reads TGTGCCAGCAGTTTGGGAGAGCCAGGTCCTGAGGGGGAGGGCTACACCTTC. Protein sequence: CASSLGEPGPEGEGYTF.

The chain has TRBV30 and TRBJ2-6; no reliable D call. This CDR3 contains 15 residues. The V gene's germline CDR1 is GTSNPN and CDR2 SVGIG (reference sequence). V dropped 3 bases and J dropped 1 base, with 10 bases sitting between them. This CDR3 is CAWSPQLSGANVLTF. The CDR3 DNA is TGTGCCTGGAGCCCACAGCTTTCTGGGGCCAACGTCCTGACTTTC.

The V call is TRBV19, the J call TRBJ1-5; perhaps TRBD1 as D (6 bases). The CDR3 has 17 amino acids. V lost 7 bases to trimming and J lost 0 bases, with 19 bases between them. CDR1 is LNHDA and CDR2 is SQIVND in the germline V gene (reference sequence). The CDR3 DNA follows: TGTGCCAGTAATAACCACGAAGGGGGAAATAGCAATCAGCCCCAGCATTTT. Encoded protein: CASNNHEGGNSNQPQHF.

The rearrangement uses TRBV9 and TRBJ2-1, with D possibly being TRBD1 or TRBD2 (5 bases each). CDR1 is SGDLS, CDR2 YYNGEE, per germline. V was pared by 4 bases and J by 4 bases, with 15 bases between. The length of the CDR3 is 15 residues. The CDR3 loop reads CASSPEGNVYNEQFF. CDR3 DNA sequence: TGTGCCAGCAGCCCTGAGGGGAACGTGTACAATGAGCAGTTCTTC. The full variable domain, with the rest looked up from reference TRBV9 and TRBJ2-1, is DSGVTQTPKHLITATGQRVTLRCSPRSGDLSVYWYQQSLDQGLQFLIQYYNGEERAKGNILERFSAQQFPDLHSELNLSSLELGDSALYFCASSPEGNVYNEQFFGPGTRLTVL.

The CDR3 DNA reads as TGTGCCAGCCAAGGACAGCACAGCAATCAGCCCCAGCATTTT. Its translation is CASQGQHSNQPQHF. The chain carries TRBV27 and TRBJ1-5, with D possibly being TRBD1 (6 bases). V dropped 8 bases and J dropped 1 base, with 12 bases sitting between them. From germline, CDR1 is MNHEY and CDR2 SMNVEV (reference sequence). This CDR3 has 14 amino acids.

This rearrangement joins TRBV5-4 to TRBJ1-1; 8 bases are a match to TRBD1. This CDR3 comprises 16 residues. CDR1 and CDR2 (germline): SGHNT, YYREEE (reference sequence). Trimming at V came to 6 bases and at J to 4 bases, leaving 14 bases not matched to a gene. CDR3: CASNPNRGSVGTEAFF. CDR3 nucleotides: TGTGCCAGCAACCCTAACAGGGGGTCGGTGGGCACTGAAGCTTTCTTT.

The J gene is TRBJ2-7, the V gene TRBV6-1; D may be TRBD2 (6 bases). Per germline, CDR1 MNHNS and CDR2 SASEGT. V was pared by 2 bases and J by 5 bases, with 10 bases between. This CDR3 has 13 residues. The chain's CDR3 is CASSECGADEQYF. The CDR3 DNA follows: TGTGCCAGCAGTGAATGCGGGGCGGACGAGCAGTACTTC.